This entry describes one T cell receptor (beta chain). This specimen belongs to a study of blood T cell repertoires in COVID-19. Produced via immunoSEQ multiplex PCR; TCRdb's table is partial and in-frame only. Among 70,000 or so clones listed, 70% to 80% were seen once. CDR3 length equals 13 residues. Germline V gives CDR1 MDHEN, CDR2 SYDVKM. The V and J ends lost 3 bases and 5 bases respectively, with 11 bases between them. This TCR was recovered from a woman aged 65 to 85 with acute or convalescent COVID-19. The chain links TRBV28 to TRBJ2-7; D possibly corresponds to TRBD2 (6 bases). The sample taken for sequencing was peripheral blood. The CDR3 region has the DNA TGTGCCAGCAGTTTGGAGGGGAGCAACGAGCAGTACTTC. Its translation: CASSLEGSNEQYF.